This is a list of T cell receptor beta chains from one sample in a study of CD8 T cells in Susac syndrome. TCRdb analysed the immunoSEQ multiplex PCR reads with MiXCR anew, one entry per CDR3 protein. The sample shows about 280,000 distinct CDR3 sequences, about 88% of them seen only once. The sequenced sample consisted of CD8+ T cells from PBMCs. The source is a human donor with multiple sclerosis. Each CDR3 is given with its conserved first and last residue. Fields, in order: J gene, clone size, D gene, V gene, CDR3 DNA, CDR3 protein. The D gene is left open where the match is weak. Rows give clone size only sometimes, using once, few, many, or a class for an expanded clone.

TRBJ2-4	NA	NA	TRBV7-9	TGTGCCAGCACCACGGGGGAGTACGTAACCAAAAACATTCAGTACTTC	CASTTGEYVTKNIQYF
TRBJ2-7	NA	NA	TRBV28	TGTGCCAGCAGTGGACAGTTCTACGAGCAGTACTTC	CASSGQFYEQYF
TRBJ2-5	NA	TRBD1	TRBV10-1	TGCGCCAGCAGTGATTGGGAGTTCGGACAGGGCCAAGAGACCCAGTACTTC	CASSDWEFGQGQETQYF
TRBJ2-5	NA	TRBD1	TRBV9	TGTGCCAGCAGCGTGGAGACAGGGGACGAGACCCAGTACTTC	CASSVETGDETQYF
TRBJ2-6	NA	NA	TRBV30	TGTGCCTGGCAGGATTACTTCTCTGGGGCCAACGTCCTGACTTTC	CAWQDYFSGANVLTF
TRBJ2-7	NA	TRBD2	TRBV20-1	TGCAGTGCTAGAGATCGAGGGAGGGCCTACGAGCAGTACTTC	CSARDRGRAYEQYF
TRBJ2-7	NA	TRBD2	TRBV5-1	TGCGCCAGCAGCTTGGCGCGGGAGCAAGGCTACGAGCAGTACTTC	CASSLAREQGYEQYF
TRBJ2-7	NA	NA	TRBV29-1	TGCAGCGTTGCTGGCGACACGGGGTACGAGCAGTACTTC	CSVAGDTGYEQYF
TRBJ2-2	NA	TRBD2	TRBV6-1	TGTGCCAGCAGTGGGACAACCGGGACTAGGGCGGCCGGGGAGCTGTTTTTT	CASSGTTGTRAAGELFF
TRBJ2-2	NA	TRBD2	TRBV5-1	TGCGCCAGCAGCCCCTGGACTAGCGGGACCGCCGGGGAGCTGTTTTTT	CASSPWTSGTAGELFF
TRBJ1-1	NA	NA	TRBV27	TGTGCCAGCAGTTTAATAGGAACACTAAACACTGAAGCTTTCTTT	CASSLIGTLNTEAFF
TRBJ2-3	NA	NA	TRBV6-2/TRBV6-3	TGTGCCAGCAGTTACAGGGGCTTCGATACGCAGTATTTT	CASSYRGFDTQYF
TRBJ2-7	NA	NA	TRBV20-1	TGCAGTGCTAGAGAAAAGGCAGCCTCCATCTACGAGCAGTACTTC	CSAREKAASIYEQYF
TRBJ1-4	NA	TRBD1	TRBV6-5	TGTGCCAGCAGTTCGGGAAGGGGGCACGAAAAACTGTTTTTT	CASSSGRGHEKLFF
TRBJ2-7	NA	TRBD2	TRBV28	TGTGCCAGCATCCAGACTAGCGGGGACTACGAGCAGTACTTC	CASIQTSGDYEQYF
TRBJ1-6	NA	NA	TRBV7-3	TGTGCCAGCAGCCCAGGGAATACGACATTGCTTGCCCTCCACTTT	CASSPGNTTLLALHF
TRBJ2-7	NA	TRBD2	TRBV29-1	TGCAGCGTACAAGCGGGAGGGCTCCACGAGCAGTACTTC	CSVQAGGLHEQYF
TRBJ2-1	few	NA	TRBV25-1	TGTGCCAGCAGTTACGCTGGTGAGCAGTTCTTC	CASSYAGEQFF
TRBJ2-2	NA	NA	TRBV7-9	TGTGCCAGCAGCTTCATCGAAGGGGAGCTGTTTTTT	CASSFIEGELFF
TRBJ1-1	NA	TRBD1	TRBV6-1	TGTGCCAGCAGTTTGGACAGGGGGCGAGCTTTCTTT	CASSLDRGRAFF
TRBJ1-4	few	TRBD1	TRBV6-5	TGTGCCAGCAGTTCAGGGGGGGACGAAAAGCTGTTTTTT	CASSSGGDEKLFF
TRBJ1-6	NA	TRBD1	TRBV9	TGTGCCAGCAGCGTCAAAGCGCAGACAGGGGAGGCCTATAATTCACCCCTCCACTTT	CASSVKAQTGEAYNSPLHF
TRBJ2-3	NA	NA	TRBV6-1	TGTGCCAGCACCACCAGGGGGGCGGGCACAGATACGCAGTATTTT	CASTTRGAGTDTQYF
TRBJ2-1	NA	TRBD2	TRBV27	TGTGCCAGCAGTCCGGGACTAGCGGGATTCCTCTACAATGAGCAGTTCTTC	CASSPGLAGFLYNEQFF
TRBJ2-1	NA	NA	TRBV7-6	TGTGCCAGCACCATGGGAGGGGGCGTCTACAATGAGCAGTTCTTC	CASTMGGGVYNEQFF
TRBJ2-1	NA	TRBD2	TRBV4-1	TGCGCCAGCAGCCAAGGATTCACGGGGGAGGGCCCCGATGAGCAGTTCTTC	CASSQGFTGEGPDEQFF
TRBJ2-2	NA	NA	TRBV11-3	TGTGCCAGCAGCTTAGGCCCAAAGGGGAAACCCGGGGAGCTGTTTTTT	CASSLGPKGKPGELFF
TRBJ1-1	NA	NA	TRBV14	TGTGCCAGCAGCCAGATAAAAGGGACGCTGAACACTGAAGCTTTCTTT	CASSQIKGTLNTEAFF
TRBJ2-3	NA	NA	TRBV7-9	TGTGCCAGCACCCCGGAGAAGGTGTTGGGCACAGATACGCAGTATTTT	CASTPEKVLGTDTQYF
TRBJ2-4	NA	NA	TRBV20-1	TGCAGTGCTAGAGGTCTCGTCCGTCGAAACATTCAGTACTTC	CSARGLVRRNIQYF
TRBJ2-1	NA	TRBD2	TRBV20-1	TGCAGTGCCCGAGGGAGGGAGCACCACAATGAGCAGTTCTTC	CSARGREHHNEQFF
TRBJ2-1	NA	NA	TRBV7-3	TGTGCCAGCAGCTTAACCGTACGGAGTAGCTCCTACAATGAGCAGTTCTTC	CASSLTVRSSSYNEQFF
TRBJ2-1	once	TRBD2	TRBV6-5	TGTGCCAGCAGTTACTCGAAAGCTAGCGGGAGGGATGAGCAGTTCTTC	CASSYSKASGRDEQFF
TRBJ2-1	NA	NA	TRBV7-6	TGTGCCAGCAGCCAAACCTACAATGAGCAGTTCTTC	CASSQTYNEQFF
TRBJ1-1	NA	NA	TRBV10-3	TGTGCCATCAGTGCCCGGGGCCAGAACACTGAAGCTTTCTTT	CAISARGQNTEAFF
TRBJ2-7	NA	NA	TRBV28	TGTGCCAGCGCTTGGGCCGGCCCTTTCTACGAGCAGTACTTC	CASAWAGPFYEQYF
TRBJ2-5	NA	TRBD2	TRBV27	TGTGCCAGCAGTTTATCGAGAAGTCTAGCGGGAGGAATCCAGTACTTC	CASSLSRSLAGGIQYF
TRBJ2-2	NA	NA	TRBV7-2	TGTGCCAGCAGCCTCCTCCGGTTTGAGGAGCTGTTTTTT	CASSLLRFEELFF
TRBJ2-1	NA	TRBD2	TRBV27	TGTGCCAGCAGTAAGGCGGGAGTTACCAATGAGCAGTTCTTC	CASSKAGVTNEQFF
TRBJ2-7	NA	NA	TRBV7-9	TGTGCCAGCAGCTACGGGGGCAAGACGGCGGTATACGAGCAGTACTTC	CASSYGGKTAVYEQYF
TRBJ1-1	NA	NA	TRBV28	TGTGCCAGCAGTTGGCCGGTGAACACTGAAGCTTTCTTT	CASSWPVNTEAFF
TRBJ1-6	once	NA	TRBV5-1	TGCGCCAGCAGCCTACTGGACCCGAGGAGCTCCTATAATTCACCCCTCCACTTT	CASSLLDPRSSYNSPLHF
TRBJ2-7	once	TRBD1	TRBV11-2	TGTGCCAGCAGCTTCCCGACAGGGGTCTACGAGCAGTACTTC	CASSFPTGVYEQYF
TRBJ2-1	few	TRBD1	TRBV12-3/TRBV12-4	TGTGCCAGCAGTTTGAACAGGGGTGTTGAGCAGTTCTTC	CASSLNRGVEQFF
TRBJ2-7	NA	TRBD1	TRBV6-1	TGTGCCAGCAGAGGGACAGCGAAAAAAAAAGGGAATAGCTCCTACGAGCAGTACTTC	CASRGTAKKKGNSSYEQYF
TRBJ1-2	NA	NA	TRBV27	TGTGCCAGCAGTTTGGGCAGTGGCTATGGCTACACCTTC	CASSLGSGYGYTF
TRBJ2-7	NA	NA	TRBV20-1	TGCTCTGGGTCTAGGTTTGAAACCTACGAGCAGTACTTC	CSGSRFETYEQYF
TRBJ2-7	NA	TRBD2	TRBV20-1	TGCAGTGCTAGAGATAGAAGGGGACTAGGTCGCTACGAGCAGTACTTC	CSARDRRGLGRYEQYF
TRBJ2-1	NA	TRBD2	TRBV4-2	TGTGCCAGCAGCCCCTCGCCTCCCCGGGGGGGGAGCTCCTACAATGAGCAGTTCTTC	CASSPSPPRGGSSYNEQFF
TRBJ1-2	NA	NA	TRBV7-9	TGTGCCAGCAGCCTAAAACGGGACCGACCTAACTATGGCTACACCTTC	CASSLKRDRPNYGYTF
TRBJ2-7	once	NA	TRBV14	TGTGCCAGCAGCCAAGTGTCCAACGAGCAGTACTTC	CASSQVSNEQYF
TRBJ2-2	NA	NA	TRBV3-1	TGTGCCAGCAGCCAAGAGTTCAGCACCGGGGAGCTGTTTTTT	CASSQEFSTGELFF
TRBJ2-1	NA	TRBD1	TRBV5-4	TGTGCCAGCAGCTTTGGAACAGGGGGGAATGAGCAGTTCTTC	CASSFGTGGNEQFF
TRBJ2-1	NA	TRBD2	TRBV27	TGTGCCAGCAGCTTACCTAGCTGGCGGGAGGGCCTTAATGAGCAGTTCTTC	CASSLPSWREGLNEQFF
TRBJ2-1	NA	NA	TRBV4-1	TGCGCCAGCAGCCAAGCCCGATCCTACAATGAGCAGTTCTTC	CASSQARSYNEQFF
TRBJ2-7	NA	TRBD1	TRBV7-8	TGTGCCAGCAGCCAAACCGGGACAGGGCTCTACGAGCAGTACTTC	CASSQTGTGLYEQYF
TRBJ1-1	NA	NA	TRBV5-1	TGCGCCAGCAGCAGCCGGGAGATCCTCTCGAACACTGAAGCTTTCTTT	CASSSREILSNTEAFF
TRBJ2-1	NA	NA	TRBV20-1	TGCAGTGCTAGAGATTTACTTCGCGGGCGAAACAATGAGCAGTTCTTC	CSARDLLRGRNNEQFF